This T cell receptor (beta chain) was identified during a study of blood T cell repertoires in COVID-19. Across the study: Samples of COVID-19 (acute and convalescent) were obtained from the United States, Italy and Spain.

J lost 3 bases, V lost 5 bases, and 3 bases had no gene match. This CDR3 is 14 amino acids long. Germline CDR1 and CDR2: MGHDK and SYGVNS. In the original processing: Reference gene primers were amplified, and this amplification served to estimate nucleated cell counts. The protocol was immunoSEQ multiplex PCR, while the TCRdb copy is restricted to in-frame clones and leaves out a portion. V and J calls plus clone size are reproduced from that table; the DNA served to infer D and trimming. Here the sample spans 270,000 or so clones, roughly 85% being singletons. The source material was peripheral blood. The TCR was taken from a woman in her late teens or twenties with acute or convalescent COVID-19. The chain links TRBV25-1 to TRBJ2-7; 11 nucleotides agree with TRBD1. CDR3 DNA sequence: TGTGCCAGCAGTCCGGGACAGGGGGTCTACGAGCAGTACTTC. This encodes CASSPGQGVYEQYF.